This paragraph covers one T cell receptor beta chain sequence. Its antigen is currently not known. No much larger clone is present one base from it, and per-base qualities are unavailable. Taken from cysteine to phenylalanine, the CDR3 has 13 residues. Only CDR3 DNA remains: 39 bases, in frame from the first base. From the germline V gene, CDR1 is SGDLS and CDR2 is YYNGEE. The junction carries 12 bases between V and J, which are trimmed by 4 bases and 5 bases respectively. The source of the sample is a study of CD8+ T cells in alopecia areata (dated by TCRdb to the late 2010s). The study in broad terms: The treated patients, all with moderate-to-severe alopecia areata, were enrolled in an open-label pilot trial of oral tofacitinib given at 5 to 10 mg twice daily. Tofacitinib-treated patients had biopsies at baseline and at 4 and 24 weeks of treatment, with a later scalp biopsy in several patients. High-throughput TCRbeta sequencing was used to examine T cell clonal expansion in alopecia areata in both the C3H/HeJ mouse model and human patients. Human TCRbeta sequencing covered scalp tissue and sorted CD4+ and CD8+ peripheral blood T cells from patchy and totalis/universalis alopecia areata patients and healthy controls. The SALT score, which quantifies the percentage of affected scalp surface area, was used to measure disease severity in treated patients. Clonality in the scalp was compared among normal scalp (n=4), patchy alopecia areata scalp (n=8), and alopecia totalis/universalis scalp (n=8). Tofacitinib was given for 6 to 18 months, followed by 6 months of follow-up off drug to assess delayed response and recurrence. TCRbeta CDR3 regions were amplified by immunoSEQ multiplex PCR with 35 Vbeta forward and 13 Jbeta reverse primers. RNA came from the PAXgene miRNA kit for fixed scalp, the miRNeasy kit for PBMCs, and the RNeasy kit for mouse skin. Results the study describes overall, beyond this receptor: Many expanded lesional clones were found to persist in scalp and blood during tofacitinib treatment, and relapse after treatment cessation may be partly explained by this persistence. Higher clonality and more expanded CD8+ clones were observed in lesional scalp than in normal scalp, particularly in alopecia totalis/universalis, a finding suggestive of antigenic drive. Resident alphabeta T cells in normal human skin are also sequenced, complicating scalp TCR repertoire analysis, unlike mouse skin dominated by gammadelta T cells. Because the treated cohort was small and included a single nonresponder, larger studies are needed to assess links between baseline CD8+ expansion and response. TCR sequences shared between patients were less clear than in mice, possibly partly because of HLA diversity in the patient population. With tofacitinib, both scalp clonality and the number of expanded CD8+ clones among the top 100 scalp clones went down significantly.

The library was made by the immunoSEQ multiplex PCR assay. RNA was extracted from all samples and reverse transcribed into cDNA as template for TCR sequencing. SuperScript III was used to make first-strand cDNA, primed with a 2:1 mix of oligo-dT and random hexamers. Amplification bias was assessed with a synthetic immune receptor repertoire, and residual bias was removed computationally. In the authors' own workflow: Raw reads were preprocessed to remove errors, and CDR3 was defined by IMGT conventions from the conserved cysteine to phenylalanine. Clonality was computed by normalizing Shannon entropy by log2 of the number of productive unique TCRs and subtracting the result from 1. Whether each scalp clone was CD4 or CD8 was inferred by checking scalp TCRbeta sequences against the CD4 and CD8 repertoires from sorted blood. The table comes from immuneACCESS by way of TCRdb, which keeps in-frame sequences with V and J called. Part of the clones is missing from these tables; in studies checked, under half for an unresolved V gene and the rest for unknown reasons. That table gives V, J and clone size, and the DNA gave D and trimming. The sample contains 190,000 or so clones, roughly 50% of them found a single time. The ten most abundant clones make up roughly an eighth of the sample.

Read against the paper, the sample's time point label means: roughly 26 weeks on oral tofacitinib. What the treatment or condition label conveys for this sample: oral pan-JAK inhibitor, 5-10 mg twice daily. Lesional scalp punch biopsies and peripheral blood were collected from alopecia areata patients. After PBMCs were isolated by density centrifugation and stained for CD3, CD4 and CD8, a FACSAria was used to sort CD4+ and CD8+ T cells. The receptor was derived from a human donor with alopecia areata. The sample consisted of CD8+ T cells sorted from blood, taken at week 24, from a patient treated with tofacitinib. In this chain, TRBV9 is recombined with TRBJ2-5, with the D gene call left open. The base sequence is TGTGCCAGCAGCTCGGGCAGGTCGGAGACCCAGTACTTC. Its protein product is CASSSGRSETQYF. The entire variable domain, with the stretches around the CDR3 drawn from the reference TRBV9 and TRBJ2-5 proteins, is DSGVTQTPKHLITATGQRVTLRCSPRSGDLSVYWYQQSLDQGLQFLIQYYNGEERAKGNILERFSAQQFPDLHSELNLSSLELGDSALYFCASSSGRSETQYFGPGTRLLVL.